The clone carrying this T cell receptor beta chain was detected only once. What it binds is not known. The data derive from a study of cytomegalovirus exposure and HLA in healthy donors. Overall study findings and caveats: According to a later analysis, most TCR beta chains associated with CMV appeared HLA-restricted. Earlier analysis looked at TCR beta V segments, and most were productive about 90% or about 30% of the time. Roughly uniform depth of sequencing across donors was assumed in presence/absence analyses.

V lost 3 bases and J 8 bases, leaving 10 bases between the germline ends. CDR1 and CDR2 from the germline V gene are GTSNPN and SVGIG (reference sequence). The CDR3 totals 11 residues. Both 60 Vbeta primers and 13 Jbeta primers went into the PCR. Sequenced by immunoSEQ multiplex PCR; TCRdb stores in-frame clones only, minus some. The sample has some 100,000 clones, 60% to 85% seen once. The TCR comes from a man aged 50-59 years in good health and CMV-seronegative. The material sequenced was PBMCs. This rearrangement joins TRBV30 to TRBJ1-2; no clear D gene. CDR3 nucleotides: TGTGCCTGGAGGAGCGCGGGAGGCTACACCTTC. Its protein product is CAWRSAGGYTF.